This note documents a single TCR beta chain sequence. Other DNA sequences in this specimen translate into the identical CDR3. Data came from immunoSEQ multiplex PCR; TCRdb stores just in-frame clones and leaves some out. Of around 1,100,000 clones in the sample, 70% to 85% were seen once. The data were obtained in a study of shared clonotypes between healthy human individuals. Study as a whole: A few men and a couple of women, aged 18 to 49, were donors.

V shed 0 bases and J shed 0 bases, with 7 bases lying between them. The CDR3 has 15 amino acids. Germline-derived CDR1 and CDR2 are LNHNV and YYDKDF (reference sequence). This sequence was found in a man aged 18 to 29 in good health. Some clones in this sample may be carry-over from other donors' samples. The sequenced sample was memory CD4+ T cells from PBMCs. Described subset: CD45RA-negative fraction. The V call is TRBV15, the J call TRBJ2-3, with D perhaps matching TRBD2 (6 bases). The CDR3 region is CATSREAGSTDTQYF. The CDR3 bases are TGTGCCACCAGCAGAGAGGCGGGAAGCACAGATACGCAGTATTTT.